The following is a T cell receptor (beta chain) sequence with its context. The sample comes from a study of blood T cell repertoires in COVID-19. The wider study: Both acute and convalescent COVID-19 samples were obtained from the United States, Italy and Spain. T cells, B-cell-depleted T cells, or PBMCs provided the cDNA or gDNA that served as material.

The authors' processing: Estimated nucleated cell counts came from reference gene primer amplification. Sequenced by immunoSEQ multiplex PCR; TCRdb stores in-frame clones only, minus some. V, J and clone size derive from that table, while D and trimming were established from the DNA sequence. The table lists approximately 210,000 clones, about 90% of them singletons. The sample consisted of peripheral blood. The source of this sequence is a man aged 40-49 years with active or convalescent COVID-19.

The CDR3 region is CASSEREQGWGYEQYF. The CDR3 DNA is TGTGCCAGCTCAGAAAGAGAACAGGGATGGGGATACGAGCAGTACTTC. The V and J genes are TRBV2 and TRBJ2-7, with a tentative D call TRBD1 (6 bases). Germline V lookup: CDR1 SNHLY, CDR2 FYNNEI. Trimming removed 8 bases from V and 4 bases from J, with 24 bases in between. The CDR3 consists of 16 residues.